This T cell receptor beta chain was captured by sequencing in a study of glioma-infiltrating T cells after dendritic cell vaccination. Deletions cut 0 bases from V and 5 bases from J, with 18 bases between. The CDR3 consists of 16 residues. Germline V gives CDR1 SGDLS, CDR2 YYNGEE. Produced via immunoSEQ multiplex PCR; TCRdb's table is partial and in-frame only. The sample yields some 70,000 clones, roughly 79% seen once. The gene calls are TRBV9 and TRBJ2-7, with D possibly being TRBD1 (5 bases). This TCR was sampled from a human donor with glioblastoma. The sample consisted of blood, taken before dendritic cell vaccination. Here the CDR3 reads CASSVVGASSSDEQYF. The DNA of the CDR3 is TGTGCCAGCAGCGTAGTTGGGGCCTCCAGTTCCGACGAGCAGTACTTC.